Presented here are 20 T cell receptor beta chains from one specimen sequenced in a study of blood T cells in healthy people across ages. Through a sample-barcoded 5' primer and a J-beta primer mix, a second PCR was run for about 6 to 11 cycles. Using its own MiXCR run on the 5' RACE reads, TCRdb lists one record per CDR3 protein. The top ten hold 8.5% to 9.5% of the sample, which has about 540,000 distinct CDR3 sequences, about 24% seen once. Another study also made use of these data, one on T cells of mothers and their children.

Sequenced input: blood. These receptors all stem from a boy younger than 18 in good health.

V usage is TRBV10-3 and J usage is TRBJ2-1, with 8 bases lining up with TRBD2. V was clipped by 7 bases and J by 7 bases; unmatched bases: 6. The CDR3 extends over 13 amino acids. Germline V lookup: CDR1 ENHRY, CDR2 SYGVKD. The CDR3 region has the DNA TGTGCCATCAAACGGGAGCGGGAGAATGAGCAGTTCTTC. It specifies CAIKRERENEQFF.

The V gene is TRBV18, the J gene TRBJ2-2, with TRBD1 as a possible D gene (5 bases). The CDR3 has 15 amino acids. CDR1 is KGHSH and CDR2 is LQKENI in the germline V gene. Trimming pared 2 bases from V and 5 bases from J, leaving 12 bases between. CDR3 sequence reads: CASSPAQGRTGELFF. The DNA for the CDR3 is TGTGCCAGCTCACCAGCTCAGGGCCGAACCGGGGAGCTGTTTTTT.

A few counts support this clonotype. The junction does not match germline at one end; this may be a read error. This rearrangement joins TRBV7-2 to TRBJ2-1; maybe TRBD2 (5 bases). The DNA end lines up better with TRBJ2-5; the J call may be wrong. In germline, CDR1 is SGHTA, CDR2 FQGNSA. The CDR3 has 13 amino acids. The CDR3 DNA follows: TGTGCCAACAGCTTAGTGCGAGGGGAGACCCAGTACTTC. Its protein product is CANSLVRGETQYF.

This chain links TRBV6-1 with TRBJ1-1; D uncertain. With 0 bases removed from V and 5 bases from J, the gap between germline ends came to 16 bases. The CDR3 sequence is 16 residues long. Germline V CDR1 and CDR2: MNHNS, SASEGT. As DNA, the CDR3 is TGTGCCAGCAGTGAAGCGCTTCCCTCGGTGGTGACTGAAGCTTTCTTT. This codes for CASSEALPSVVTEAFF.

CDR3 region: CASSLWDRDSHEQYF. Written as DNA, the CDR3 is TGTGCCAGCAGTTTATGGGACAGGGATAGCCACGAGCAGTACTTC. The gene calls are TRBV28 and TRBJ2-7; 8 nucleotides line up with TRBD1. Germline CDR1 MDHEN, CDR2 SYDVKM. This CDR3 contains 15 residues. V gave up 0 bases and J gave up 5 bases; unmatched junction bases: 6.

The rearrangement uses TRBV7-2 and TRBJ1-2; a possible D gene is TRBD1 (5 bases). V was cut by 2 bases and J by 6 bases, with 16 bases left in between. Germline lookup yields CDR1 SGHTA and CDR2 FQGNSA. The CDR3 extends over 15 amino acids. The CDR3 sequence is CASSLSFGQGNGYTF. The CDR3 DNA reads as TGTGCCAGCAGCTTATCCTTCGGGCAGGGCAATGGCTACACCTTC.

The rearrangement joins TRBV12-3 or TRBV12-4 to TRBJ1-5, with a possible D match to TRBD1 (5 bases). The CDR3 loop spans 18 amino acids. V lost 4 bases and J 0 bases, leaving 19 bases between the germline ends. In DNA form, the CDR3 reads TGTGCCAGCAGTTCCAAGAGGGTGGACACCTATAGCAATCAGCCCCAGCATTTT. It yields the protein CASSSKRVDTYSNQPQHF.

The chain recombines TRBV20-1 with TRBJ1-5; no reliable D call. The V gene's germline CDR1 is DFQATT and CDR2 SNEGSKA (reference sequence). This CDR3 spans 14 amino acids. The V and J ends lost 4 bases and 5 bases respectively, with 15 bases between them. CDR3 loop: CSANWGREDQPQHF. DNA for the CDR3: TGCAGTGCTAATTGGGGTCGCGAGGATCAGCCCCAGCATTTT.

The chain uses TRBV7-2 and TRBJ2-1, with TRBD2 identical over 8 bases. Germline CDR1 and CDR2: SGHTA and FQGNSA. V trimming: 2 bases; J trimming: 10 bases; junction bases outside the gene matches: 13. The CDR3 is 16 amino acids. CDR3 in DNA: TGTGCCAGCAGCTTAAACAGAGCGGGAGCCCGTTCGGAGCAGTTCTTC. Protein sequence: CASSLNRAGARSEQFF. Combining the CDR3 with reference TRBV7-2 and TRBJ2-1 gives the whole variable domain GAGVSQSPSNKVTEKGKDVELRCDPISGHTALYWYRQSLGQGLEFLIYFQGNSAPDKSGLPSDRFSAERTGGSVSTLTIQRTQQEDSAVYLCASSLNRAGARSEQFFGPGTRLTVL.

This clonotype has only a few counts. V is TRBV9 and J is TRBJ2-5; tentative D call: TRBD2 (6 bases). Deletions cut 10 bases from V and 2 bases from J, with 18 bases between. From germline, CDR1 is SGDLS and CDR2 YYNGEE. The CDR3 consists of 14 residues. In nucleotides, the CDR3 is TGTGCCTCCCTCGGGTCTAGCGTTCAAGAGACCCAGTACTTC. This codes for CASLGSSVQETQYF.

The V and J genes are TRBV29-1 and TRBJ2-5; a possible D gene is TRBD1 (5 bases). The J call is doubtful: the DNA matches TRBJ2-1 better. Looked up from germline, CDR1 is SQVTM and CDR2 is ANQGSEA. This CDR3 has 12 amino acids. CDR3 amino acids: CSVVTQGWEQFF. The CDR3 nucleotides read TGCAGCGTTGTAACCCAGGGATGGGAGCAGTTCTTC.

The chain couples TRBV29-1 to TRBJ1-1; 7 nucleotides line up with TRBD1. This CDR3 has 15 residues. The V segment lost 5 bases and the J segment 4 bases; nucleotides outside the gene matches: 13. The germline gives CDR1 SQVTM, CDR2 ANQGSEA. CDR3 nucleotide sequence: TGCAGCGTTCTTTCTTCCGACAGGGAAGGCACTGAAGCTTTCTTT. Translation gives CSVLSSDREGTEAFF. Based on the CDR3 plus reference TRBV29-1 and TRBJ1-1, the full variable domain is SAVISQKPSRDICQRGTSLTIQCQVDSQVTMMFWYRQQPGQSLTLIATANQGSEATYESGFVIDKFPISRPNLTFSTLTVSNMSPEDSSIYLCSVLSSDREGTEAFFGQGTRLTVV.

This clonotype has more than one count but fewer than ten. Compared with germline, one end of the junction differs, possibly owing to a read error. The chain links TRBV6-5 to TRBJ2-1; the D gene could be TRBD1 or TRBD2 (5 bases each). This CDR3 has 13 residues. Germline-derived CDR1 and CDR2 are MNHEY and SVGAGI. The CDR3 sequence is CASSSAYRDPRIF. In nucleotides, the CDR3 is TGTGCCAGCAGCTCCGCATACCGGGACCCCAGAATCTTC.

The genes are TRBV18 and TRBJ1-2; 8 bases are shared with TRBD1. Trimming cost V 2 bases and J 5 bases; bases outside gene matches: 10. CDR1 KGHSH and CDR2 LQKENI come from the germline V gene. The CDR3 totals 16 residues. CDR3 DNA: TGTGCCAGCTCACCAATCGGACAGGGAGGAGGTTATGGCTACACCTTC. Its protein is CASSPIGQGGGYGYTF.

The chain uses TRBV29-1 and TRBJ2-3, with D perhaps TRBD1 (5 bases). The germline V gene encodes CDR1 SQVTM and CDR2 ANQGSEA. This CDR3 has 15 residues. Deletions cut 2 bases from V and 4 bases from J, with 16 bases between. The CDR3 DNA reads TGCAGCGTTGAAAACGTGGGTGGGGCGGCAGATACGCAGTATTTT. Translation: CSVENVGGAADTQYF.

This clonotype has only a few counts. V usage is TRBV29-1 and J usage is TRBJ2-5; 9 nucleotides align to TRBD2. V dropped 5 bases and J dropped 0; count of bases not matched to a gene: 10. Germline CDR1 SQVTM, CDR2 ANQGSEA. CDR3 length equals 16 residues. This chain's CDR3 is CSVKGPAGGHQETQYF. CDR3 bases: TGCAGCGTTAAAGGTCCGGCGGGAGGGCACCAAGAGACCCAGTACTTC. The full variable domain, its missing parts supplied by reference TRBV29-1 and TRBJ2-5, is SAVISQKPSRDICQRGTSLTIQCQVDSQVTMMFWYRQQPGQSLTLIATANQGSEATYESGFVIDKFPISRPNLTFSTLTVSNMSPEDSSIYLCSVKGPAGGHQETQYFGPGTRLLVL.

The V call is TRBV19, the J call TRBJ2-1; 9 bases are shared with TRBD1. Looked up from germline, CDR1 is LNHDA and CDR2 is SQIVND (reference sequence). The CDR3 extends over 14 amino acids. The ends lost 8 bases at V and 2 bases at J; junction bases unmatched: 4. CDR3 loop: CASARQGAYNEQFF. The CDR3 DNA follows: TGTGCCAGTGCCAGACAGGGGGCCTACAATGAGCAGTTCTTC.

Of note for this clonotype: The junction shows a germline mismatch at one end, possibly a read error. The chain uses TRBV20-1 and TRBJ1-2, with a weak D call TRBD1 (5 bases). This CDR3 has 14 amino acids. The V gene's germline CDR1 is DFQATT and CDR2 SNEGSKA (reference sequence). CDR3 DNA: TGCAGTGCTCTCTGGGTCAGGGAGAACTGTGGCTACACCTTC. Protein: CSALWVRENCGYTF.

This clonotype was seen repeatedly, ten times or more. The chain carries TRBV5-1 and TRBJ2-7, with D possibly being TRBD2 (5 bases). Trimming cost V 1 base and J 3 bases, with 11 bases left between them. CDR3 length: 14 amino acids. The V gene's germline CDR1 is SGHRS and CDR2 YFSETQ. CDR3 coding DNA: TGCGCCAGCAGCTTGAGCGGAACGATCTACGAGCAGTACTTC. Protein product: CASSLSGTIYEQYF.

The chain recombines TRBV2 with TRBJ2-5; D remains unclear. V was pared by 6 bases and J by 4 bases, with 21 bases between. The germline gives CDR1 SNHLY, CDR2 FYNNEI. The CDR3 extends over 16 amino acids. CDR3 amino acids: CASSQEPWTERETQYF. Here the CDR3 DNA reads TGTGCCAGCAGCCAGGAACCTTGGACGGAGCGAGAGACCCAGTACTTC.